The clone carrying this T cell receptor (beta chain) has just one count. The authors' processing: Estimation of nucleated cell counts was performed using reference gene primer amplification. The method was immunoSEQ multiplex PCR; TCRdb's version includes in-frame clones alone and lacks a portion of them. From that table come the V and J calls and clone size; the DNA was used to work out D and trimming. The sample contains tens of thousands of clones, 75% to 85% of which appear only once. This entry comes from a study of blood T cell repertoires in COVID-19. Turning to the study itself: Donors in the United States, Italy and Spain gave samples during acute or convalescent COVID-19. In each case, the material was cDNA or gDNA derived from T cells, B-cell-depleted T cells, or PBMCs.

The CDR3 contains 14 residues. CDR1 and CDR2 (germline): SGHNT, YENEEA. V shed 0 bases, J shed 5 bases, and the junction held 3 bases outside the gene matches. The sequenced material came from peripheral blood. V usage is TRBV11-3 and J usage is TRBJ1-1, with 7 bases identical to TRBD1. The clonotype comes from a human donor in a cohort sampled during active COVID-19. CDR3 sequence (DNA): TGTGCCAGCAGCTTAGAAAGCAGGGGGACTGAAGCTTTCTTT. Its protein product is CASSLESRGTEAFF.